These 30 T cell receptor beta chains share one sample of origin, sequenced in a study of vaccination and CD4 T cells after COVID-19. The treatment: roughly nine-day PBMC culture with coronavirus spike peptide pools or control peptides (ViraFEST assay). One should note that the unexposed donor's CD4+ T cells were collected before the COVID-19 pandemic (2011-2018). The Oncomine TCR Beta short-read assay generated sequence data from the DNA of cultured CD4+ T cells. TCRdb ran MiXCR on the PCR reads and lists one entry per CDR3 protein. The table lists several thousand distinct CDR3 sequences, about 35% of them singletons, with less than 35% in the top ten. No cognate antigen is known for these TCRs. The sequenced sample was CD4+ T cells from blood, cultured in vitro. These receptors originate from a human donor in good health.

This clonotype was counted only a few times. This rearrangement joins TRBV10-3 to TRBJ1-1; tentatively, D is TRBD1 (5 bases). CDR3 length equals 15 residues. Germline V gives CDR1 ENHRY, CDR2 SYGVKD. The V end was cut by 4 bases, the J end by 7 bases, with 19 bases between. The CDR3 sequence: CAISVDINLSGEAFF. The CDR3 nucleotides read TGTGCCATCAGTGTGGACATCAATCTATCGGGTGAAGCTTTCTTT.

The V gene is TRBV6-2 or TRBV6-3, the J gene TRBJ1-5; D is perhaps TRBD1 (5 bases). Germline CDR1 reads MNHEY; CDR2 reads SVGEGT. V shed 2 bases and J shed 3 bases, with 8 bases lying between them. The CDR3 totals 14 residues. CDR3 sequence: CASSYGGDNQPQHF. In DNA form, the CDR3 reads TGTGCCAGCAGTTACGGGGGGGACAATCAGCCCCAGCATTTT.

This sequence joins TRBV7-9 and TRBJ2-3, with TRBD2 matching 9 bases. The CDR3 loop spans 16 amino acids. The germline V gene has CDR1 SEHNR and CDR2 FQNEAQ (reference sequence). J was trimmed by 3 bases and V by 5 bases; bases with no gene match: 9. In DNA form, the CDR3 reads TGTGCCAGCAGCAACCCCCTAGCGGGGTTGACAGATACGCAGTATTTT. Protein: CASSNPLAGLTDTQYF.

In this sample, this clonotype turned up a few times. This chain uses TRBV19 with TRBJ1-2; 8 nucleotides line up with TRBD1. The J segment lost 7 bases and the V segment lost 1 base, leaving 8 bases of the junction unmatched. Germline CDR1 LNHDA, CDR2 SQIVND (reference sequence). The CDR3 sequence is 15 residues long. CDR3 protein: CASSIAETGAGGYTF. CDR3 nucleotide sequence: TGTGCCAGTAGTATAGCCGAGACAGGGGCTGGTGGCTACACCTTC.

The rearrangement joins TRBV19 to TRBJ2-2; TRBD1 aligns across 11 bases. The CDR3 has 15 residues. V was pared by 6 bases and J by 7 bases, with 7 bases of the junction left unmatched. CDR1 and CDR2 (germline): LNHDA, SQIVND (reference sequence). The CDR3: CASSLRTGGGGELFF. CDR3 in DNA: TGTGCCAGTAGCCTTAGGACAGGGGGCGGCGGGGAGCTGTTTTTT. The complete variable domain, with remaining parts taken from reference TRBV19 and TRBJ2-2, reads DGGITQSPKYLFRKEGQNVTLSCEQNLNHDAMYWYRQDPGQGLRLIYYSQIVNDFQKGDIAEGYSVSREKKESFPLTVTSAQKNPTAFYLCASSLRTGGGGELFFGEGSRLTVL.

V gene TRBV7-3 combines with J gene TRBJ2-3; TRBD2 might be the D (5 bases). Deletions cut 2 bases from V and 4 bases from J, with 7 bases between. CDR1 and CDR2 (germline): SGHTA, FQGTGA. The CDR3 spans 13 residues. CDR3 loop: CASSLGEPDTQYF. In nucleotides, the CDR3 is TGTGCCAGCAGCTTAGGGGAGCCAGATACGCAGTATTTT. Together with reference TRBV7-3 and TRBJ2-3, the CDR3 gives the full variable domain: GAGVSQTPSNKVTEKGKYVELRCDPISGHTALYWYRQSLGQGPEFLIYFQGTGAADDSGLPNDRFFAVRPEGSVSTLKIQRTERGDSAVYLCASSLGEPDTQYFGPGTRLTVL.

The V call is TRBV18, the J call TRBJ1-1; D is uncertain. The CDR3 is made up of 13 amino acids. CDR1 and CDR2 (germline): KGHSH, LQKENI. V was cut by 5 bases and J by 3 bases, with 10 bases left in between. This CDR3 reads CASSARQDTEAFF. The CDR3 DNA follows: TGTGCCAGCTCAGCCAGGCAGGACACTGAAGCTTTCTTT.

This clonotype is classed as medium-sized. The J gene is TRBJ1-1, the V gene TRBV6-5; 7 bases are shared with TRBD1. Germline trimming cut 2 bases from V and 3 bases from J; bases unmatched to any gene: 9. CDR3 length: 16 residues. Germline assignment: CDR1 MNHEY and CDR2 SVGAGI. The CDR3 here is CASSYRQGERDTEAFF. The CDR3 DNA sequence: TGTGCCAGCAGTTACAGGCAGGGGGAGCGGGACACTGAAGCTTTCTTT.

There are a few counts of this clonotype. The J gene is TRBJ1-6, the V gene TRBV19; D is perhaps TRBD1 (6 bases). Germline values: CDR1 LNHDA, CDR2 SQIVND (reference sequence). This CDR3 region has 15 residues. The V end lost 7 bases, the J end lost 6 bases, and 16 bases lay between the germline ends. In nucleotides, the CDR3 is TGTGCCAGTAACTTCGACAGGCTGGGTAATTCACCCCTCCACTTT. Translated, it gives CASNFDRLGNSPLHF.

This clonotype turned up a few times. The gene calls are TRBV18 and TRBJ1-3, with unresolved D. Trimming took off 3 bases at V and 2 bases at J, with 11 bases between the two ends. The CDR3 extends over 15 amino acids. Germline loops: CDR1 KGHSH, CDR2 LQKENI. CDR3 protein: CASSPTQSAGNTIYF. CDR3 coding DNA: TGTGCCAGCTCACCGACCCAGTCGGCTGGAAACACCATATATTTT.

This clonotype is judged medium-sized. J is TRBJ2-3 and V is TRBV20-1, with 7 bases identical to TRBD2. This CDR3 is 11 amino acids long. With 6 bases clipped from V and 7 bases from J, the junction kept 4 bases outside the gene matches. Germline values: CDR1 DFQATT, CDR2 SNEGSKA (reference sequence). CDR3 bases: TGCAGTGCCAGGGAGGGCTATACGCAGTATTTT. Its protein is CSAREGYTQYF.

The chain links TRBV11-1 to TRBJ1-1; 10 positions agree with TRBD1. There are 14 residues in the CDR3. Germline V gene data show CDR1 as SGHAT and CDR2 as FQDESV (reference sequence). The ends lost 5 bases at V and 4 bases at J; junction bases unmatched: 4. CDR3 protein: CASSPRTGGTEAFF. The CDR3 DNA follows: TGTGCCAGCAGCCCACGGACAGGGGGCACTGAAGCTTTCTTT.

The chain has TRBV9 and TRBJ2-1; D gene uncertain. CDR3 length equals 13 residues. Germline-derived CDR1 and CDR2 are SGDLS and YYNGEE. The V gene lost 0 bases and the J gene lost 6 bases, with 7 bases spanning the gap. The CDR3 reads CASSVDRLNEQFF. DNA of the CDR3: TGTGCCAGCAGCGTAGACCGACTCAATGAGCAGTTCTTC. Together with reference TRBV9 and TRBJ2-1, the CDR3 gives the full variable domain: DSGVTQTPKHLITATGQRVTLRCSPRSGDLSVYWYQQSLDQGLQFLIQYYNGEERAKGNILERFSAQQFPDLHSELNLSSLELGDSALYFCASSVDRLNEQFFGPGTRLTVL.

The J gene is TRBJ1-2, the V gene TRBV12-3 or TRBV12-4; 7 bases line up with TRBD1. CDR3 length: 17 amino acids. V gave up 1 base and J gave up 0 bases; unmatched junction bases: 8. The CDR3 DNA reads as TGTGCCAGCAGTTTAGGGGAGGGGGCCCGAGCTAACTATGGCTACACCTTC. Its protein is CASSLGEGARANYGYTF.

About this clonotype itself: The junction departs from germline at one end; a sequencing error may be responsible. The V gene is TRBV27, the J gene TRBJ2-7; D remains unclear. The germline V gene encodes CDR1 MNHEY and CDR2 SMNVEV (reference sequence). This CDR3 comprises 18 residues. DNA for the CDR3: TGTGCCAGCAGTTTATTAAGTGCTTCGGGCTGGAGCTCCTACGAGCAGTGCTTC. This encodes CASSLLSASGWSSYEQCF.

A few counts support this clonotype. The J gene is TRBJ1-2, the V gene TRBV20-1, with D possibly TRBD1 on 6 matching bases. Trimming pared 7 bases from V and 1 base from J, leaving 16 bases between. CDR1 DFQATT and CDR2 SNEGSKA come from the germline V gene (reference sequence). The CDR3 runs to 14 residues. CDR3 sequence: CSGRGDNNNYGYTF. DNA for the CDR3: TGCAGTGGTAGGGGGGATAATAATAACTATGGCTACACCTTC.

In DNA, the CDR3 is TGTGCCAGCAGCTTAGCGGGGGCAGACATCTATGGCTACACCTTC. Translation gives CASSLAGADIYGYTF. The chain couples TRBV7-9 to TRBJ1-2, with D tentatively TRBD1 (6 bases). V gave up 0 bases and J gave up 4 bases, with 12 bases separating them. The germline gives CDR1 SEHNR, CDR2 FQNEAQ (reference sequence). The length of the CDR3 is 15 residues.

The chain combines TRBV12-3 or TRBV12-4 with TRBJ1-5; TRBD1 is a possible D gene (5 bases). Deletions cut 5 bases from V and 5 bases from J, with 13 bases between. The CDR3 is 14 residues long. The CDR3 loop reads CASSPRQSYQPQHF. In nucleotides, the CDR3 is TGTGCCAGCAGTCCGCGACAGTCCTATCAGCCCCAGCATTTT.

A few counts support this clonotype. The CDR3: CASSLDGSSSQHF. In DNA form, the CDR3 reads TGTGCCAGCAGCTTGGACGGATCGTCGTCCCAGCATTTT. This chain uses TRBV7-2 with TRBJ1-5, with D hard to call. This CDR3 is 13 amino acids long. Germline V gene sequence: CDR1 SGHTA, CDR2 FQGNSA. Trimming removed 3 bases from V and 11 bases from J, with 14 bases in between.

This clonotype occurred a few times. This chain joins TRBV11-2 and TRBJ1-2; 9 bases fit TRBD1. The V gene end was trimmed by 8 bases and the J gene end by 3 bases; junction bases not matched to a gene: 1. Germline values: CDR1 SGHAT, CDR2 FQNNGV. This CDR3 spans 12 amino acids. CDR3 DNA sequence: TGTGCCAGCCGACAGGGGGACTATGGCTACACCTTC. Translated, it gives CASRQGDYGYTF.

This clonotype was recorded a few times. This chain links TRBV18 with TRBJ1-5; 9 nucleotides align to TRBD1. Germline lookup yields CDR1 KGHSH and CDR2 LQKENI. Trimming at V came to 0 bases and at J to 4 bases, leaving 1 base not matched to a gene. This CDR3 contains 15 residues. The CDR3 here is CASSPPGTGNQPQHF. CDR3 bases: TGTGCCAGCTCACCACCAGGGACAGGGAATCAGCCCCAGCATTTT.

In its sample, this clonotype ranks as large. The chain couples TRBV27 to TRBJ1-2, with 8 nucleotides matching TRBD1. The junction had 7 bases not matched to a gene; V was cut back by 1 base and J by 6 bases. This CDR3 spans 15 amino acids. The germline gives CDR1 MNHEY, CDR2 SMNVEV (reference sequence). CDR3 DNA: TGTGCCAGCAGTTTATGGCCGGACAGGGAGAATGGCTACACCTTC. Residues: CASSLWPDRENGYTF.

The chain has TRBV6-5 and TRBJ1-1; D uncertain. CDR1 is MNHEY, CDR2 SVGAGI, per germline. The CDR3 sequence is 13 residues long. The V end was cut by 2 bases, the J end by 4 bases, with 8 bases between. CDR3 residues: CASSYAGGTEAFF. The CDR3 DNA reads as TGTGCCAGCAGTTACGCTGGTGGCACTGAAGCTTTCTTT.

There are a few counts of this clonotype. This chain uses TRBV27 with TRBJ2-7; D is possibly TRBD1 (6 bases). Trimming pared 9 bases from V and 4 bases from J, leaving 13 bases between. Germline V gene data show CDR1 as MNHEY and CDR2 as SMNVEV (reference sequence). This CDR3 comprises 12 residues. CDR3 loop: CASRDQGYEQYF. CDR3 sequence (DNA): TGTGCCAGTCGTGATCAGGGGTACGAGCAGTACTTC.

This clonotype was picked up a small number of times. The CDR3 nucleotides read TGTGCCAGCAGTTTTGTGGGAAGGGAAAACTATGGCTACACCTTC. It specifies CASSFVGRENYGYTF. V usage is TRBV27 and J usage is TRBJ1-2; D gene uncertain. The CDR3 is 15 amino acids. Germline V lookup: CDR1 MNHEY, CDR2 SMNVEV (reference sequence). Trimming removed 3 bases at V and 2 bases at J, with 13 bases between.

This clonotype is medium-sized. The CDR3 loop is CASSWVGDGDSPLHF. The CDR3 nucleotides are TGTGCCAGTAGTTGGGTCGGGGACGGTGATTCACCCCTCCACTTT. This rearrangement joins TRBV19 to TRBJ1-6; D is possibly TRBD1 (5 bases). Germline V CDR1 and CDR2: LNHDA, SQIVND (reference sequence). V was pared by 5 bases and J by 8 bases, with 16 bases between. The CDR3 totals 15 residues.

The genes are TRBV20-1 and TRBJ2-1; possible D gene TRBD2, 6 bases. Trimming cost V 6 bases and J 3 bases, with 18 bases left between them. The CDR3 runs to 15 residues. Germline V CDR1 and CDR2: DFQATT, SNEGSKA (reference sequence). The CDR3 nucleotides read TGCAGTGCGGAGCGGGCGGCCTCGAGCTACAATGAGCAGTTCTTC. Translating it yields CSAERAASSYNEQFF.

The chain has TRBV7-9 and TRBJ1-1; possible D gene TRBD1, 5 bases. The CDR3 contains 15 residues. V shed 5 bases and J shed 2 bases, with 15 bases lying between them. Per germline, CDR1 SEHNR and CDR2 FQNEAQ (reference sequence). CDR3 residues: CASSLVGAANTEAFF. The DNA of the CDR3 is TGTGCCAGCAGCCTTGTTGGGGCCGCCAACACTGAAGCTTTCTTT.

This clonotype was found a few times. The chain recombines TRBV6-1 with TRBJ2-5, with D perhaps TRBD1 (5 bases). Germline CDR1 and CDR2: MNHNS and SASEGT. The CDR3 is 15 amino acids. Trimming stripped 2 bases from V and 0 bases from J, with 10 bases between. CDR3 loop: CASSEFVGHQETQYF. Written as DNA, the CDR3 is TGTGCCAGCAGTGAATTCGTGGGGCACCAAGAGACCCAGTACTTC.

This clonotype was observed a few times. V is TRBV7-8 and J is TRBJ1-1, with TRBD1 as a possible D gene (5 bases). Germline loops: CDR1 SGHVS, CDR2 FQNEAQ. With 6 bases removed from V and 0 bases from J, the gap between germline ends came to 8 bases. The CDR3 extends over 13 amino acids. The CDR3 DNA sequence: TGTGCCAGCAGGACAGCGATGAACACTGAAGCTTTCTTT. Translating it yields CASRTAMNTEAFF.